Listed below are T cell receptor beta chains from one sample, sequenced in a study of cytomegalovirus exposure and HLA in healthy donors. Only in-frame clones appear in the TCRdb table, and some are missing; sequencing was by immunoSEQ multiplex PCR. The sample has approximately 150,000 clones; 84% are singletons. Sequenced: PBMCs. The receptors here all came from a man aged 25-45 years in good health and CMV-seronegative. Both conserved end residues are part of each CDR3. Each record gives: D gene, V gene, J gene, CDR3 protein. D genes are given only for firm matches.

D: NA; V: TRBV7-9; J: TRBJ1-1; CDR3: CSSSFGETEAFF
D: TRBD1; V: TRBV10-1; J: TRBJ1-5; CDR3: CASSGTGGQPQHF
D: NA; V: TRBV11-2; J: TRBJ2-7; CDR3: CASSLISAGGYEQYF
D: NA; V: TRBV7-9; J: TRBJ2-5; CDR3: CASSRNTGFQETQYF
D: TRBD1; V: TRBV4-2; J: TRBJ1-5; CDR3: CASSQERTGGKNQPQHF
D: TRBD2; V: TRBV6-6; J: TRBJ2-7; CDR3: CASSYSGGSSYEQYF
D: TRBD1; V: TRBV27; J: TRBJ2-7; CDR3: CASSEQGASYEQYF
D: NA; V: TRBV9; J: TRBJ1-5; CDR3: CASSVGLAFNQPQHF
D: TRBD1; V: TRBV5-4; J: TRBJ1-3; CDR3: CASSSGQGFSGNTIYF
D: NA; V: TRBV5-1; J: TRBJ2-7; CDR3: CASRLGGQWDNTYEQYF
D: TRBD1; V: TRBV6-5; J: TRBJ1-2; CDR3: CASSYLQINRGNGYTF
D: NA; V: TRBV7-9; J: TRBJ1-1; CDR3: CASSLFLTNTEAFF
D: NA; V: TRBV4-1; J: TRBJ2-7; CDR3: CASSQAQTRGYEQYF
D: TRBD2; V: TRBV5-1; J: TRBJ2-3; CDR3: CASHTGLAAGTDTQYF
D: NA; V: TRBV5-4; J: TRBJ1-1; CDR3: CASSPGHLNTEAFF
D: NA; V: TRBV27; J: TRBJ1-6; CDR3: CASSLAQNSPLHF
D: NA; V: TRBV5-1; J: TRBJ2-5; CDR3: CASSLRGKGETQYF
D: TRBD1; V: TRBV6-1; J: TRBJ2-1; CDR3: CASSPWDSRQFF
D: NA; V: TRBV9; J: TRBJ2-7; CDR3: CASSVGQDSSYEQYF
D: TRBD2; V: TRBV5-1; J: TRBJ2-3; CDR3: CASKVAGSTDTQYF
D: NA; V: TRBV4-1; J: TRBJ1-1; CDR3: CASSQDPETEAFF